The 27 T cell receptor beta chains reported below all come from one sample, sequenced in a study of blood T cell repertoires in COVID-19 (dated by TCRdb to 2020 to 2021). The library was prepared using the immunoSEQ multiplex PCR assay. Sourced from immuneACCESS, this table was stored by TCRdb with only in-frame sequences that have V and J called. A share of the clones is absent; for the studies checked, an unresolved V gene accounts for under half, and the remainder has no known explanation. This sample is represented by 9,500 to 13,000 clones; 75% to 90% of them were singletons. About a tenth of the sample lies in the top ten. The sample was peripheral blood. These receptors came from a human donor in a cohort sampled during active COVID-19.

CDR3 protein: CASSLGLAGGLGTDTQYF. As DNA, the CDR3 is TGTGCCAGCAGCTTGGGGCTAGCGGGGGGCCTCGGCACAGATACGCAGTATTTT. The chain couples TRBV5-5 to TRBJ2-3, with 11 bases lining up with TRBD2. In germline, CDR1 is SGHKS, CDR2 YYEKEE (reference sequence). The CDR3 length is 18 residues. After removal of 0 bases from V and 1 base from J, the junction contained 7 bases not matched to a gene. The full variable domain, with the rest looked up from reference TRBV5-5 and TRBJ2-3, is DAGVTQSPTHLIKTRGQQVTLRCSPISGHKSVSWYQQVLGQGPQFIFQYYEKEERGRGNFPDRFSARQFPNYSSELNVNALLLGDSALYLCASSLGLAGGLGTDTQYFGPGTRLTVL.

The chain combines TRBV9 with TRBJ2-5; the match to TRBD2 covers 14 bases. There are 17 residues in the CDR3. With 3 bases clipped from V and 2 bases from J, the junction kept 6 bases outside the gene matches. Germline assignment: CDR1 SGDLS and CDR2 YYNGEE. In DNA, the CDR3 is TGTGCCAGCAGCGATGGGACTAGCGGGGGACTACAAGAGACCCAGTACTTC. Translating it yields CASSDGTSGGLQETQYF.

The gene calls are TRBV6-1 and TRBJ1-1, with TRBD1 as a possible D gene (5 bases). This CDR3 spans 14 amino acids. Germline V gene data show CDR1 as MNHNS and CDR2 as SASEGT. Between the trimmed V and J ends, which lost 3 bases and 0 bases, there was a span of 8 bases. The CDR3 sequence: CASSETELNTEAFF. CDR3 DNA: TGTGCCAGCAGTGAGACAGAGTTGAACACTGAAGCTTTCTTT.

This clone has only one observation. The chain's CDR3 is CASSSQGTTGELFF. CDR3 DNA sequence: TGTGCCAGCAGCTCCCAGGGGACCACCGGGGAGCTGTTTTTT. The J gene is TRBJ2-2, the V gene TRBV7-9; D is possibly TRBD1 (6 bases). The CDR3 spans 14 residues. The V and J ends lost 4 bases and 4 bases respectively, with 10 bases between them. Germline assignment: CDR1 SEHNR and CDR2 FQNEAQ (reference sequence).

The chain combines TRBV5-1 with TRBJ2-3; 7 positions match TRBD1. Germline V gene sequence: CDR1 SGHRS, CDR2 YFSETQ. This CDR3 is built from 14 residues. Trimming removed 4 bases from V and 0 bases from J; junction bases left unmatched: 2. This CDR3 is CASSLGQSTDTQYF. The CDR3 DNA follows: TGCGCCAGCAGCCTGGGACAGAGCACAGATACGCAGTATTTT.

The rearrangement uses TRBV28 and TRBJ1-2; possible D gene TRBD1, 5 bases. V was trimmed by 6 bases and J by 4 bases, leaving 9 bases between them. Germline loops: CDR1 MDHEN, CDR2 SYDVKM. The CDR3 contains 12 residues. The CDR3 sequence: CASSLGGYGYTF. CDR3 in DNA: TGTGCCAGCAGCCTCGGGGGCTATGGCTACACCTTC.

This chain joins TRBV7-9 and TRBJ2-7; perhaps TRBD1 as D (6 bases). Germline CDR1 and CDR2: SEHNR and FQNEAQ (reference sequence). The CDR3 contains 15 residues. V was cut by 5 bases and J by 0 bases, with 14 bases left in between. The CDR3 loop is CASSTRDTSSYEQYF. CDR3 in DNA: TGTGCCAGCAGCACCCGGGACACGAGCTCCTACGAGCAGTACTTC.

This chain connects TRBV10-1 to TRBJ2-3; tentatively, D is TRBD1 (6 bases). The CDR3 sequence is 13 residues long. Germline V CDR1 and CDR2: WNHNN, SYGVQD (reference sequence). The ends were cut back, 6 bases at V and 2 bases at J, with 9 bases in the middle. The CDR3 here is CASRDSFTDTQYF. In nucleotides, the CDR3 is TGCGCCAGCAGGGACAGCTTCACAGATACGCAGTATTTT.

V usage is TRBV7-9 and J usage is TRBJ2-2; D gene ambiguous. The ends were cut back, 5 bases at V and 6 bases at J, with 10 bases in the middle. Germline CDR1 SEHNR, CDR2 FQNEAQ (reference sequence). The CDR3 has 13 residues. The DNA of the CDR3 is TGTGCCAGCAGCCCCCGTGTCCCCGGGGAGCTGTTTTTT. Its protein is CASSPRVPGELFF. The full variable domain, rest sourced from reference TRBV7-9 and TRBJ2-2, is DTGVSQNPRHKITKRGQNVTFRCDPISEHNRLYWYRQTLGQGPEFLTYFQNEAQLEKSRLLSDRFSAERPKGSFSTLEIQRTEQGDSAMYLCASSPRVPGELFFGEGSRLTVL.

The chain joins TRBV4-3 to TRBJ2-1, with 8 positions matching TRBD2. Germline CDR1 and CDR2: LGHNA and YSLEER. V trimming: 0 bases; J trimming: 13 bases; junction bases outside the gene matches: 5. The CDR3 runs to 13 residues. CDR3: CASSQDRSGGQFF. The CDR3 DNA is TGCGCCAGCAGCCAAGATCGAAGCGGGGGTCAGTTCTTC.

The chain is built from TRBV4-1 and TRBJ1-2; D is unresolved. The CDR3 runs 16 residues. Looked up from germline, CDR1 is MGHRA and CDR2 is YSYEKL. Trimming removed 2 bases from V and 4 bases from J, with 17 bases in between. CDR3 amino acids: CASSQTGSGSFYGYTF. The CDR3 DNA sequence: TGCGCCAGCAGCCAAACGGGTTCCGGGTCCTTCTATGGCTACACCTTC.

The CDR3 protein is CASSPGYNEQFF. CDR3 nucleotide sequence: TGTGCCAGCAGCCCAGGGTACAATGAGCAGTTCTTC. The chain couples TRBV7-9 to TRBJ2-1; D is possibly TRBD1 (5 bases). Germline CDR1 SEHNR, CDR2 FQNEAQ (reference sequence). V was pared by 5 bases and J by 4 bases, with 6 bases between. This CDR3 region has 12 residues.

The gene calls are TRBV6-2 or TRBV6-3 and TRBJ1-5, with D perhaps matching TRBD1 (6 bases). CDR1 and CDR2 from the germline V gene are MNHEY and SVGEGT. The V end was cut by 2 bases, the J end by 5 bases, with 13 bases between. This CDR3 spans 15 amino acids. The CDR3 DNA reads TGTGCCAGCAGTTACCCCCGCAGGGGCGATCAGCCCCAGCATTTT. As protein: CASSYPRRGDQPQHF.

The chain uses TRBV19 and TRBJ2-1; D may be TRBD1 (5 bases). Germline V CDR1 and CDR2: LNHDA, SQIVND (reference sequence). Trimming stripped 5 bases from V and 8 bases from J, with 13 bases between. This CDR3 is built from 13 residues. The CDR3 DNA reads TGTGCCAGTAGTCGGAGCAGGGTTGATGAGCAGTTCTTC. Its translation is CASSRSRVDEQFF.

The chain links TRBV28 to TRBJ2-5; 10 bases are a match to TRBD1. Unmatched junction bases numbered 8, after V lost 5 bases and J lost 5 bases. In germline, CDR1 is MDHEN, CDR2 SYDVKM. The CDR3 spans 15 residues. In DNA form, the CDR3 reads TGTGCCAGCAGTCGCCCGGGACAGGGGCGGGAGACCCAGTACTTC. Translating it yields CASSRPGQGRETQYF.

V and J are TRBV18 and TRBJ1-5; D gene ambiguous. Trimming stripped 3 bases from V and 3 bases from J, with 6 bases between. This CDR3 comprises 13 residues. Per germline, CDR1 KGHSH and CDR2 LQKENI. CDR3 DNA: TGTGCCAGCTCACCGGCATCCAATCAGCCCCAGCATTTT. Translated: CASSPASNQPQHF.

The J gene is TRBJ1-2, the V gene TRBV12-3 or TRBV12-4; D is ambiguous. This CDR3 comprises 13 residues. The germline V and J ends were trimmed by 4 bases and 1 base, with 7 bases remaining between them. CDR3 nucleotide sequence: TGTGCCAGCAGTTACGAGAATAACTATGGCTACACCTTC. Amino acids: CASSYENNYGYTF.

This chain uses TRBV6-5 with TRBJ1-2; 9 bases agree with TRBD1. The V segment lost 7 bases and the J segment 8 bases; nucleotides outside the gene matches: 11. The germline CDR1 and CDR2 sequences are MNHEY and SVGAGI. The CDR3 totals 14 residues. The CDR3 region is CASNQPGTGPGYTF. The CDR3 nucleotides are TGTGCCAGCAACCAGCCAGGGACAGGGCCCGGCTACACCTTC.

Only a few counts were recorded for this clone. The chain joins TRBV7-9 to TRBJ1-2; TRBD1 aligns across 12 bases. The CDR3 is made up of 16 amino acids. The V gene end was trimmed by 8 bases and the J gene end by 8 bases; junction bases not matched to a gene: 15. Germline V gene sequence: CDR1 SEHNR, CDR2 FQNEAQ (reference sequence). CDR3 residues: CASAIRKGTGGIGYTF. The CDR3 coding sequence is TGTGCCAGCGCCATCCGAAAAGGGACAGGGGGCATCGGCTACACCTTC.

The rearrangement joins TRBV6-5 to TRBJ2-5; 7 bases map to TRBD2. The V gene end was trimmed by 11 bases and the J gene end by 5 bases; junction bases not matched to a gene: 14. CDR3 length: 14 amino acids. Germline lookup yields CDR1 MNHEY and CDR2 SVGAGI. CDR3 loop: CAGSSGGERETQYF. CDR3 sequence (DNA): TGTGCCGGGTCCTCGGGGGGAGAACGGGAGACCCAGTACTTC.

The J gene is TRBJ1-3, the V gene TRBV6-5, with TRBD1 matching over 8 bases. The CDR3 extends over 13 amino acids. Losses at the gene ends were 9 bases for V and 2 bases for J; bases not matched to a gene: 3. Germline V CDR1 and CDR2: MNHEY, SVGAGI. CDR3 sequence (DNA): TGTGCCAGTGGACAGGGCACTGGAAACACCATATATTTT. Translation: CASGQGTGNTIYF.

This clone came up once. The chain employs TRBV18 and TRBJ1-1; tentatively, D is TRBD1 (5 bases). Trimming stripped 3 bases from V and 1 base from J, with 12 bases between. The CDR3 contains 15 residues. CDR1 is KGHSH and CDR2 is LQKENI in the germline V gene. CDR3 sequence reads: CASSPGQTGNTEAFF. The CDR3, as DNA: TGTGCCAGCTCACCGGGGCAAACAGGGAACACTGAAGCTTTCTTT.

In this sample, this clone turned up once. This chain links TRBV27 with TRBJ1-2; tentative D call: TRBD1 (5 bases). With 9 bases removed from V and 7 bases from J, the gap between germline ends came to 15 bases. Germline CDR1 reads MNHEY; CDR2 reads SMNVEV (reference sequence). The CDR3 runs to 12 residues. The CDR3 DNA reads as TGTGCCAGTTCTCACGGGGGGGGTGGCTACACCTTC. This translates into CASSHGGGGYTF.

The chain recombines TRBV7-9 with TRBJ1-4, with TRBD1 as a possible D gene (5 bases). In germline, CDR1 is SEHNR, CDR2 FQNEAQ (reference sequence). The CDR3 covers 15 residues. Trimming removed 5 bases at V and 0 bases at J, with 10 bases between. The CDR3: CASSPAGATNEKLFF. The CDR3 nucleotides read TGTGCCAGCAGCCCAGCGGGGGCAACTAATGAAAAACTGTTTTTT.

The chain links TRBV7-8 to TRBJ1-3, with D perhaps matching TRBD1 (6 bases). The CDR3 is made up of 16 amino acids. V lost 1 base to trimming and J lost 4 bases, with 14 bases between them. CDR1 and CDR2 from the germline V gene are SGHVS and FQNEAQ. The chain's CDR3 is CASSLVSRGSGNTIYF. For the CDR3, the DNA is TGTGCCAGCAGCTTAGTGTCCAGGGGCTCCGGAAACACCATATATTTT.

The rearrangement links TRBV7-3 to TRBJ2-7; D may be TRBD2 (5 bases). This CDR3 region has 15 residues. The germline V and J ends were trimmed by 5 bases and 0 bases, with 14 bases remaining between them. CDR1 and CDR2 (germline): SGHTA, FQGTGA. The CDR3 coding sequence is TGTGCCAGCAGCCACGCAGGAGGAGGCTCCTACGAGCAGTACTTC. Protein product: CASSHAGGGSYEQYF.

The chain couples TRBV12-3 or TRBV12-4 to TRBJ2-7, with D perhaps matching TRBD2 (5 bases). The CDR3 spans 13 residues. Trimming removed 3 bases from V and 6 bases from J, with 12 bases in between. CDR3 residues: CASSFGGVREQYF. DNA for the CDR3: TGTGCCAGCAGTTTCGGAGGCGTTCGCGAGCAGTACTTC.